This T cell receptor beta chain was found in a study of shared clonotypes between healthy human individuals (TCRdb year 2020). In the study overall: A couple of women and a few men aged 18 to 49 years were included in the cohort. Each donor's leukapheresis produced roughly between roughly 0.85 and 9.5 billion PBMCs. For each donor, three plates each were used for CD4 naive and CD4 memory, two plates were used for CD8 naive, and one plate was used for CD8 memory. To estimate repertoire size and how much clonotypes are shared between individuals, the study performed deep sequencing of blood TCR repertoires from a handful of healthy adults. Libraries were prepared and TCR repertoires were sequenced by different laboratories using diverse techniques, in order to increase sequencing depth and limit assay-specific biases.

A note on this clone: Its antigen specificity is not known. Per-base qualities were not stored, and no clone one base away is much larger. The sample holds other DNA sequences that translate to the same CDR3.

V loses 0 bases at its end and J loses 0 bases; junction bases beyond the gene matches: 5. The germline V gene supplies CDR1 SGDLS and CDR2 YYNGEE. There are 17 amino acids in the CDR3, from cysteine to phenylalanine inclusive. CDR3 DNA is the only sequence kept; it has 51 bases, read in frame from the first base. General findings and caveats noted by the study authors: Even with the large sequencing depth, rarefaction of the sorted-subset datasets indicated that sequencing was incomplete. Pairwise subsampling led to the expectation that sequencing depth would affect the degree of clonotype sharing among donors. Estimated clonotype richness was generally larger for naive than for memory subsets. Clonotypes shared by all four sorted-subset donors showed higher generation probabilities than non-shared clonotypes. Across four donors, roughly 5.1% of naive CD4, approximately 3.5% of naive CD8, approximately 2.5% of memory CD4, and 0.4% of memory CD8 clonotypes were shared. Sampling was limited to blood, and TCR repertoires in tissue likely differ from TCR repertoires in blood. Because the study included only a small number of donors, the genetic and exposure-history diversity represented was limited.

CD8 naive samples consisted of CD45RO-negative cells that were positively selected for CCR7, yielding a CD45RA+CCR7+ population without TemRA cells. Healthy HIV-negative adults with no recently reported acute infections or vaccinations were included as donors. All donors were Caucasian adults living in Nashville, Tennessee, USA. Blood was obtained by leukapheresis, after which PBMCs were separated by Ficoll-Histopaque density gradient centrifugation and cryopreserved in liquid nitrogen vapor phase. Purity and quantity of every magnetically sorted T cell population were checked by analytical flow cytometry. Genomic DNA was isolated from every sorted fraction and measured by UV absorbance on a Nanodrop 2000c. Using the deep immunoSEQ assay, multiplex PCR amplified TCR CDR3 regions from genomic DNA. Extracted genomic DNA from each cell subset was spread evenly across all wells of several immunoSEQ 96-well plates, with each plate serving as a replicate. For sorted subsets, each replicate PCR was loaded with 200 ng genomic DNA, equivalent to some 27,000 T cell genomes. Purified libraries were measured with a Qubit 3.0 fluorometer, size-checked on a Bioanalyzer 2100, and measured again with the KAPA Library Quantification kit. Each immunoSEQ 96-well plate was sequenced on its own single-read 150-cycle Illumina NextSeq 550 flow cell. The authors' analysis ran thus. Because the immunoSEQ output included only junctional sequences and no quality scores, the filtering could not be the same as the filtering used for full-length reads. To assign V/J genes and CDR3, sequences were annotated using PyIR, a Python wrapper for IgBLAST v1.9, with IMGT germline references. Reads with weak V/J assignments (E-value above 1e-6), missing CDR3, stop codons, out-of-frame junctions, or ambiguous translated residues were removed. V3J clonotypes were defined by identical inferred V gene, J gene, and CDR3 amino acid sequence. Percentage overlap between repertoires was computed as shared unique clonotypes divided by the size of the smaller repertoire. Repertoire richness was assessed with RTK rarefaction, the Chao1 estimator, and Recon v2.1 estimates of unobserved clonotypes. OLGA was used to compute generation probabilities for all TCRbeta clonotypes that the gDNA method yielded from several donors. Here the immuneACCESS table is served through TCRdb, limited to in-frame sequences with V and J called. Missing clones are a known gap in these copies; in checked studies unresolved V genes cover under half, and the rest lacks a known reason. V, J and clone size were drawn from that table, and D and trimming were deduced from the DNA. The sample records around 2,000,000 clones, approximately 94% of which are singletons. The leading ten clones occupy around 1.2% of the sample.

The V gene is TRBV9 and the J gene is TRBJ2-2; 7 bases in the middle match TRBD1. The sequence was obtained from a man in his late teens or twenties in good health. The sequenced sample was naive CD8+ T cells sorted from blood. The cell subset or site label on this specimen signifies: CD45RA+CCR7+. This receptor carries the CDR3 CASSVARDRANTGELFF. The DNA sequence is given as TGTGCCAGCAGCGTAGCTCGAGACAGGGCGAACACCGGGGAGCTGTTTTTT.